Ten or more counts support the clone carrying this T cell receptor beta chain. Antigen specificity is unknown. TCRdb independently ran MiXCR on the reads; one entry per CDR3 protein. The sample has about 130,000 distinct CDR3 sequences, 7.5% to 9% seen once. The V gene lost 5 bases and the J gene lost 0 bases, with 12 bases spanning the gap. Germline V gene sequence: CDR1 DFQATT, CDR2 SNEGSKA (reference sequence). The CDR3 is made up of 14 amino acids. This sample stems from a study of T cell repertoires in cytomegalovirus infection. About the research overall: Matching HLA type, along with CMV infection, was indicated by public TCR beta signatures.

The study, taken as a whole, reports: The response measured ex vivo was dominated by TCR beta clonotypes (HLA-C-restricted and CMV-specific). There were carriers of CMV plus the relevant HLA, and cumulative public TCR beta family frequency identified them.

This TCR came from a human donor in good health (CMV status not recorded). Some clones in this sample may be carry-over from other donors' samples. Material: PBMCs. The chain joins TRBV20-1 to TRBJ2-3; unclear D gene. In DNA, the CDR3 is TGCAGTGCTCCTCAAAGGGATAGCACAGATACGCAGTATTTT. Protein sequence: CSAPQRDSTDTQYF.